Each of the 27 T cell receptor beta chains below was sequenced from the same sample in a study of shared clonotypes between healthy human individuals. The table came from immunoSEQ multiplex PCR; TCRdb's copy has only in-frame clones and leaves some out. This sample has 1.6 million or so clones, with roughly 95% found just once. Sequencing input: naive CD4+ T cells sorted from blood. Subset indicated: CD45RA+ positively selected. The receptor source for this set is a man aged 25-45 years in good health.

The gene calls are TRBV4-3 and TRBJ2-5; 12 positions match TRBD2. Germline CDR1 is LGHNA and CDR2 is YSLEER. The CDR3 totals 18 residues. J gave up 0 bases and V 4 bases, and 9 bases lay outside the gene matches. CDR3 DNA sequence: TGCGCCAGCAGCCGAAACCCTACTAGCGGGAGGAACCAAGAGACCCAGTACTTC. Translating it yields CASSRNPTSGRNQETQYF.

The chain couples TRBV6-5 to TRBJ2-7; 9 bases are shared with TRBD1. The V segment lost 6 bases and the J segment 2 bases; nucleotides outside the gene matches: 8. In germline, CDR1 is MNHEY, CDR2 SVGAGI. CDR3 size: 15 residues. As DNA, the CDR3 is TGTGCCAGCAGCCAACACAGGGGGCTAACCTACGAGCAGTACTTC. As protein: CASSQHRGLTYEQYF.

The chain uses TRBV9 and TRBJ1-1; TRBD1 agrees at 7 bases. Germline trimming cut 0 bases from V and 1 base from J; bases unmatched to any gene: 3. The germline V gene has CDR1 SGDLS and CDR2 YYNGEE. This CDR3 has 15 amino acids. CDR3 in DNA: TGTGCCAGCAGCGTAGGAGGACAGGCGAACACTGAAGCTTTCTTT. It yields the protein CASSVGGQANTEAFF.

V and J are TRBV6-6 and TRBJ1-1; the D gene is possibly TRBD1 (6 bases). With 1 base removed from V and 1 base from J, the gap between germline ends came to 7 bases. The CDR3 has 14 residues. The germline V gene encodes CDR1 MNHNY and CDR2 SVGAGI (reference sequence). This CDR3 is CASSYLDRNTEAFF. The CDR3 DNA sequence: TGTGCCAGCAGTTACTTGGACAGGAACACTGAAGCTTTCTTT.

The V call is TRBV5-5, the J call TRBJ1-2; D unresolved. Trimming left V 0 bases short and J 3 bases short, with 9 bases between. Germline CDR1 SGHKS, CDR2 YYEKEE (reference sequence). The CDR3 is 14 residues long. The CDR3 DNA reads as TGTGCCAGCAGCTTGGCCCAAGCAGACTATGGCTACACCTTC. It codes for CASSLAQADYGYTF.

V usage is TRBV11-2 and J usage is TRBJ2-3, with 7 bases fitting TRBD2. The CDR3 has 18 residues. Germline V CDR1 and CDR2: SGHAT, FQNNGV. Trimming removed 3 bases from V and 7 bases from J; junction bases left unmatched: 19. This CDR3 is CASSLISGGTNHRYTQYF. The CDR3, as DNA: TGTGCCAGCAGCTTGATTTCTGGCGGGACTAACCACAGATATACGCAGTATTTT.

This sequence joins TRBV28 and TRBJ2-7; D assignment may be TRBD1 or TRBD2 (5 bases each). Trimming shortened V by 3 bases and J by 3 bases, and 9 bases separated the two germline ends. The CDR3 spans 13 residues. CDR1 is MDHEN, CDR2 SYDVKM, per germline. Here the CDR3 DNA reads TGTGCCAGCAGTTTTTCGAGGGGCTACGAGCAGTACTTC. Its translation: CASSFSRGYEQYF.

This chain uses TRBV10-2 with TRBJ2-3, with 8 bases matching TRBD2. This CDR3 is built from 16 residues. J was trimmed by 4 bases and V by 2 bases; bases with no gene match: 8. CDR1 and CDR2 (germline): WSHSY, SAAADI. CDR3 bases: TGCGCCAGCAGTGAGAGGCCAGCGGGAGTCGCAGATACGCAGTATTTT. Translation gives CASSERPAGVADTQYF.

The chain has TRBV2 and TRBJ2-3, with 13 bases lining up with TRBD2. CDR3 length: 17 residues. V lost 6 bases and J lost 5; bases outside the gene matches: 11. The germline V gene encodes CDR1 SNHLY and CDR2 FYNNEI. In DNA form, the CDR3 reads TGTGCCAGCAGGATTCCCCCGACTAGCGGGAGGAGAGATACGCAGTATTTT. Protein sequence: CASRIPPTSGRRDTQYF.

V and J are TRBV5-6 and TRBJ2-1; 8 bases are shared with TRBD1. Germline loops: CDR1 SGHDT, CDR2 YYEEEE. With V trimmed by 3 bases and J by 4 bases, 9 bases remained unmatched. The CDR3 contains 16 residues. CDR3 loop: CASSSETGAPYNEQFF. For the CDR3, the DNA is TGTGCCAGCAGCTCAGAGACAGGGGCCCCTTACAATGAGCAGTTCTTC.

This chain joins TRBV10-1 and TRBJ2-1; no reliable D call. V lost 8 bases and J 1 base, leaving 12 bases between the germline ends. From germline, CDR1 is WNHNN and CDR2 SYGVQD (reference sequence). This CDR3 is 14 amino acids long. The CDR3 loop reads CASSFGNSYNEQFF. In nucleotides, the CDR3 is TGCGCCAGCTCCTTTGGTAATTCCTACAATGAGCAGTTCTTC.

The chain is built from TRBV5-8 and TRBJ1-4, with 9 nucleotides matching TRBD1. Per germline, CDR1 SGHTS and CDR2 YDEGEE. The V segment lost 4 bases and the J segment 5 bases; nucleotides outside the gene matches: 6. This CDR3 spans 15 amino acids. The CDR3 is CASSLGQGDNEKLFF. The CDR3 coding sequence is TGTGCCAGCAGCCTGGGACAGGGTGACAATGAAAAACTGTTTTTT. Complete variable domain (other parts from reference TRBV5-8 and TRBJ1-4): EAGVTQSPTHLIKTRGQQATLRCSPISGHTSVYWYQQALGLGLQFLLWYDEGEERNRGNFPPRFSGRQFPNYSSELNVNALELEDSALYLCASSLGQGDNEKLFFGSGTQLSVL.

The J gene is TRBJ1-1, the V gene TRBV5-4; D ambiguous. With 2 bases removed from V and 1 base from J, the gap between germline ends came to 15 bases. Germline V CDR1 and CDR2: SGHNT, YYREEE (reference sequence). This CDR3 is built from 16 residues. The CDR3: CASSFGFRHPNTEAFF. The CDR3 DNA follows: TGTGCCAGCAGCTTCGGCTTTAGACATCCGAACACTGAAGCTTTCTTT.

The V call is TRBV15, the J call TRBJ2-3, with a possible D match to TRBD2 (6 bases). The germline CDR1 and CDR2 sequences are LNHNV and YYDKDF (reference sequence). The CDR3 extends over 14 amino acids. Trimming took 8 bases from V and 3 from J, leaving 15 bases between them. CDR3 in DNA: TGTGCCACCGGATCCGGGACTCTTACAGATACGCAGTATTTT. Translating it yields CATGSGTLTDTQYF.

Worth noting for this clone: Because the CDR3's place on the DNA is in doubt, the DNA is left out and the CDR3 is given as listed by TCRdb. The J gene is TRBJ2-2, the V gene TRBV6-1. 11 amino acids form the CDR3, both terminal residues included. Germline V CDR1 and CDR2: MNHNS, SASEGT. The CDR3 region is CASILAGELFF.

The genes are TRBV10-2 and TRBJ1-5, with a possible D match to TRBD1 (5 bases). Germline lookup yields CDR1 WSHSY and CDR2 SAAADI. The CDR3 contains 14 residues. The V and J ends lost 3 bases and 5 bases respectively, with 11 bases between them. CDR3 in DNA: TGCGCCAGCAGTGACAGGGTAGGGGATCAGCCCCAGCATTTT. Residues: CASSDRVGDQPQHF.

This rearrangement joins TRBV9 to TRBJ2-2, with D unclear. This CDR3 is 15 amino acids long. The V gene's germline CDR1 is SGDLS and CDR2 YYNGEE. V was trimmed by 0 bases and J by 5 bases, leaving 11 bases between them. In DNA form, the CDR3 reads TGTGCCAGCAGCGTAGCTGGAACACCGACCGGGGAGCTGTTTTTT. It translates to CASSVAGTPTGELFF.

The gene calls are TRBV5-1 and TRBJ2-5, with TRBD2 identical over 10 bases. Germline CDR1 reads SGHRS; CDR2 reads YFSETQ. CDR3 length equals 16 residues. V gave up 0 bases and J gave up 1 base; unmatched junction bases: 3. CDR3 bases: TGCGCCAGCAGCTTGGATGTAGCGGGAGGCCAAGAGACCCAGTACTTC. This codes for CASSLDVAGGQETQYF.

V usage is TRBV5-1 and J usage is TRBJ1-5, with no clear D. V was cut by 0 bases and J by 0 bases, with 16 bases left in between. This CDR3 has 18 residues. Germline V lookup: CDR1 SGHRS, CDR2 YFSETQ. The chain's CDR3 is CASSLEPVGVYSNQPQHF. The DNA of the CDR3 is TGCGCCAGCAGCTTGGAACCGGTGGGCGTTTATAGCAATCAGCCCCAGCATTTT.

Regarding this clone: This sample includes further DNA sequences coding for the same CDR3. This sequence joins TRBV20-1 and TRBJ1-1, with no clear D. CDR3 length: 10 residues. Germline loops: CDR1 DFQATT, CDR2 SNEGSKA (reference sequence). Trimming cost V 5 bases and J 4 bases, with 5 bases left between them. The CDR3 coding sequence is TGCAGTGCTTTGTTCACTGAAGCTTTCTTT. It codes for CSALFTEAFF.

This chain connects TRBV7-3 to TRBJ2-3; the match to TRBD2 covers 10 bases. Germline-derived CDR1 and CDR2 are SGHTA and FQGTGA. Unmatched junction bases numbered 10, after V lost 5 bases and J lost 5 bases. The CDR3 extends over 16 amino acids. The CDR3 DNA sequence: TGTGCCAGCAGCCCCTGGCTAGCGGGAGTGATAGATACGCAGTATTTT. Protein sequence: CASSPWLAGVIDTQYF.

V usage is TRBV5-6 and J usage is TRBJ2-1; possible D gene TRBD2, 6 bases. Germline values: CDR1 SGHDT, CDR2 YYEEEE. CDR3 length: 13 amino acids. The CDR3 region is CVSRGVTGNEQFF. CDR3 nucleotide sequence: TGTGTATCCCGCGGGGTCACAGGCAATGAGCAGTTCTTC. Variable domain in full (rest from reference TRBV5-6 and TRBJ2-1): DAGVTQSPTHLIKTRGQQVTLRCSPKSGHDTVSWYQQALGQGPQFIFQYYEEEERQRGNFPDRFSGHQFPNYSSELNVNALLLGDSALYLCVSRGVTGNEQFFGPGTRLTVL.

The CDR3 here is CASSVDRGTYEQYF. The CDR3 DNA is TGTGCCAGCAGCGTGGACAGGGGGACCTACGAGCAGTACTTC. The gene calls are TRBV28 and TRBJ2-7; 10 nucleotides match TRBD1. Losses at the gene ends were 6 bases for V and 2 bases for J; bases not matched to a gene: 4. CDR3 length: 14 residues. CDR1 is MDHEN and CDR2 is SYDVKM in the germline V gene.

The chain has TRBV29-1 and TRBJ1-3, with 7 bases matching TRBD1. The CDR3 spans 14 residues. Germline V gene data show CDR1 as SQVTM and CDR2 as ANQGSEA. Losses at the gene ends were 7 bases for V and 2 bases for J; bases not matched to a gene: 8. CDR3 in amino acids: CSATRGNAGNTIYF. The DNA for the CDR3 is TGCAGCGCCACCAGGGGGAACGCTGGAAACACCATATATTTT.

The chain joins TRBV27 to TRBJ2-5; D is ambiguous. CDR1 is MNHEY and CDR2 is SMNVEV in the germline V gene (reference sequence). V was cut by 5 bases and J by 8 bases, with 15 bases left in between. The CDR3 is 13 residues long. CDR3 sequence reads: CASSHPGLSTQYF. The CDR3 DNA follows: TGTGCCAGCAGTCATCCGGGCCTTTCTACCCAGTACTTC.

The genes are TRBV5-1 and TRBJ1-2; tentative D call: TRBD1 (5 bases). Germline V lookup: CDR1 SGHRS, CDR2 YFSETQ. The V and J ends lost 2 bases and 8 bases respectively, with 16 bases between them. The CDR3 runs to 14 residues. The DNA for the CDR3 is TGCGCCAGCAGCTTTGATTCGAGGGGAAACGGCTACACCTTC. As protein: CASSFDSRGNGYTF.

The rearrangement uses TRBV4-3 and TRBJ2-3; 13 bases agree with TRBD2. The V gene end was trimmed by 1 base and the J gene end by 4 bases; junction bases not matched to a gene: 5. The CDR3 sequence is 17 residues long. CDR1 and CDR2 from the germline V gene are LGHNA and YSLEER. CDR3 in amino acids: CASSQVGLAGLADTQYF. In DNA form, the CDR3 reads TGCGCCAGCAGCCAAGTGGGACTAGCGGGACTGGCAGATACGCAGTATTTT.